The next 9 T cell receptor beta chains were all read from a single sample in a study of CD8+ T cells in alopecia areata. Treatment here: oral pan-JAK inhibitor, 5-10 mg twice daily. The authors extracted RNA and reverse transcribed it into cDNA as the sequencing template. Clones were read by immunoSEQ multiplex PCR, and TCRdb kept only the in-frame ones, dropping some. The sample contains some 190,000 clones, over 55% of which appear only once. The sequencing here drew on CD4+ T cells sorted from blood, taken at week 24, from a patient treated with tofacitinib. The receptors were sampled from a human donor with alopecia areata.

V gene TRBV27 combines with J gene TRBJ1-2; the match to TRBD1 covers 8 bases. There are 15 residues in the CDR3. With 4 bases clipped from V and 5 bases from J, the junction kept 9 bases outside the gene matches. CDR1 is MNHEY, CDR2 SMNVEV, per germline (reference sequence). The CDR3 loop reads CASSSSTGVGYGYTF. Here the CDR3 DNA reads TGTGCCAGCAGTTCGTCGACAGGGGTGGGATATGGCTACACCTTC.

V is TRBV9 and J is TRBJ1-6, with 7 bases lining up with TRBD1. This CDR3 is 16 amino acids long. V lost 3 bases and J lost 2; bases outside the gene matches: 5. Germline CDR1 and CDR2: SGDLS and YYNGEE. CDR3 amino acids: CASSELDRPYNSPLHF. The CDR3, as DNA: TGTGCCAGCAGCGAACTGGACAGGCCCTATAATTCACCCCTCCACTTT. The variable domain in full, with the rest retrieved from reference TRBV9 and TRBJ1-6, is DSGVTQTPKHLITATGQRVTLRCSPRSGDLSVYWYQQSLDQGLQFLIQYYNGEERAKGNILERFSAQQFPDLHSELNLSSLELGDSALYFCASSELDRPYNSPLHFGNGTRLTVT.

The chain uses TRBV29-1 and TRBJ1-1; D is possibly TRBD1 (5 bases). CDR3 length: 15 amino acids. Trimming left V 7 bases short and J 0 bases short, with 18 bases between. Germline V gene sequence: CDR1 SQVTM, CDR2 ANQGSEA. CDR3 protein: CSAAPTGTVNTEAFF. The CDR3 DNA reads TGCAGCGCCGCACCGACCGGGACTGTGAACACTGAAGCTTTCTTT.

This clone was picked up a small number of times. V and J are TRBV19 and TRBJ1-2, with unresolved D. V dropped 8 bases and J dropped 8 bases, with 15 bases sitting between them. Per the germline V gene, CDR1 is LNHDA and CDR2 is SQIVND (reference sequence). This CDR3 has 12 amino acids. This CDR3 is CASHKAAIGYTF. The CDR3 bases are TGTGCCAGTCACAAGGCGGCTATAGGCTACACCTTC. The complete variable domain, with remaining parts taken from reference TRBV19 and TRBJ1-2, reads DGGITQSPKYLFRKEGQNVTLSCEQNLNHDAMYWYRQDPGQGLRLIYYSQIVNDFQKGDIAEGYSVSREKKESFPLTVTSAQKNPTAFYLCASHKAAIGYTFGSGTRLTVV.

The CDR3 region is CASSLGGPSMVTQYF. The CDR3 DNA reads as TGTGCCAGCAGCTTAGGGGGCCCAAGCATGGTGACCCAGTACTTC. This chain connects TRBV11-1 to TRBJ2-5; D might be TRBD1 (5 bases). The CDR3 covers 15 residues. Germline CDR1 and CDR2: SGHAT and FQDESV (reference sequence). With 1 base removed from V and 7 bases from J, the gap between germline ends came to 16 bases.

The J gene is TRBJ2-3, the V gene TRBV29-1; D tentatively fits TRBD1 or TRBD2 (5 bases each). Germline V gene lookup returns CDR1 SQVTM and CDR2 ANQGSEA. The CDR3 is 14 residues long. The V end was cut by 4 bases, the J end by 5 bases, with 16 bases between. The CDR3 sequence is CSVGPRGGKDTQYF. The CDR3 DNA sequence: TGCAGCGTTGGGCCGAGGGGCGGCAAAGATACGCAGTATTTT.

This chain links TRBV29-1 with TRBJ2-7, with D maybe TRBD1 (5 bases). Trimming cost V 5 bases and J 2 bases, with 7 bases left between them. The CDR3 covers 11 residues. Germline loops: CDR1 SQVTM, CDR2 ANQGSEA. The CDR3 DNA follows: TGCAGCGTTTCGACAGCCTACGAGCAGTACTTC. Its protein product is CSVSTAYEQYF.

The J gene is TRBJ2-1, the V gene TRBV7-3; 11 positions agree with TRBD2. Germline V gene lookup returns CDR1 SGHTA and CDR2 FQGTGA. Trimming took 5 bases from V and 10 from J; bases not matched to a gene: 10. The length of the CDR3 is 15 residues. Written as DNA, the CDR3 is TGTGCCAGCAGCCCGTCGGTAGCGGGGGGGCGAGAGCAGTTCTTC. Residues: CASSPSVAGGREQFF.

The chain joins TRBV30 to TRBJ2-1; TRBD1 might be the D (5 bases). The ends were cut back, 8 bases at V and 3 bases at J, with 11 bases in the middle. The CDR3 covers 12 residues. Germline values: CDR1 GTSNPN, CDR2 SVGIG (reference sequence). CDR3 loop: CAGARNYNEQFF. CDR3 nucleotide sequence: TGTGCCGGGGCCCGAAACTACAATGAGCAGTTCTTC.